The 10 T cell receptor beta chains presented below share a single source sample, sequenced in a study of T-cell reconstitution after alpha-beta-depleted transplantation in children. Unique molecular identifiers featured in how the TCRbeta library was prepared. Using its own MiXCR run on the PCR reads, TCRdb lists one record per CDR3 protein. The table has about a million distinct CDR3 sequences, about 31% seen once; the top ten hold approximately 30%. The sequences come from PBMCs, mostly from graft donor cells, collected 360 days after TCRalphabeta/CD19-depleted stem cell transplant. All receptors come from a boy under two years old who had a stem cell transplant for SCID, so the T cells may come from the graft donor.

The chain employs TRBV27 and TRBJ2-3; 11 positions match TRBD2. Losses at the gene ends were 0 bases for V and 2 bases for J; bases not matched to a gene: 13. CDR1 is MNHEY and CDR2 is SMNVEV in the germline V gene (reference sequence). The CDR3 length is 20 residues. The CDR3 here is CASSLSFQDLAGGPTDTQYF. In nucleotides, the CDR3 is TGTGCCAGCAGTTTATCCTTTCAGGACCTAGCGGGGGGACCCACAGATACGCAGTATTTT.

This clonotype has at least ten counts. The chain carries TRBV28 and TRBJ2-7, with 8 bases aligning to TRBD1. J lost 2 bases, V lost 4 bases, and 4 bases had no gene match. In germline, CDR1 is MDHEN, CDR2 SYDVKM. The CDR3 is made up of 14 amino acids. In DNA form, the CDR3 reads TGTGCCAGCAGTTCCCTGACAGGGGCCTACGAGCAGTACTTC. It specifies CASSSLTGAYEQYF.

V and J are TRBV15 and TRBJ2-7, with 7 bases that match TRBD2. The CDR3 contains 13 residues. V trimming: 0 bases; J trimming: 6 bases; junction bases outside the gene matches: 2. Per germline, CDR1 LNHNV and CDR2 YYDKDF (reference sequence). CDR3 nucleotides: TGTGCCACCAGCAGAGATTGGACTAGCGAGCAGTACTTC. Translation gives CATSRDWTSEQYF.

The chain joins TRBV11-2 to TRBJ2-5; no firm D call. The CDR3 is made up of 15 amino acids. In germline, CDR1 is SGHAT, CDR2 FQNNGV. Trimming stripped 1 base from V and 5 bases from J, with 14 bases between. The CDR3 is CASSLGGRVGETQYF. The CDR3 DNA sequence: TGTGCCAGCAGCTTAGGAGGCCGAGTGGGTGAGACCCAGTACTTC.

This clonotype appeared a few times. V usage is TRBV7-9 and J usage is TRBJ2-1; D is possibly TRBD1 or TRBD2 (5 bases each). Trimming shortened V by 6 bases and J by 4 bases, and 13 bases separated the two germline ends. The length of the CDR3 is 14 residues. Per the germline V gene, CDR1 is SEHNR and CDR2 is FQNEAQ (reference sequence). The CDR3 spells CASSFWGLYNEQFF. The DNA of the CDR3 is TGTGCCAGCAGTTTTTGGGGGTTATACAATGAGCAGTTCTTC.

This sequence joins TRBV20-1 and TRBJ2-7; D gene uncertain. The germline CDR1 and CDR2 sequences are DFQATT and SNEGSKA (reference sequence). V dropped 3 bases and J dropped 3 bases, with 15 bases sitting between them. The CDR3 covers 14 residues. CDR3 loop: CSASQLGPIYEQYF. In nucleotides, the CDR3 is TGCAGTGCTAGTCAGTTAGGCCCGATCTACGAGCAGTACTTC.

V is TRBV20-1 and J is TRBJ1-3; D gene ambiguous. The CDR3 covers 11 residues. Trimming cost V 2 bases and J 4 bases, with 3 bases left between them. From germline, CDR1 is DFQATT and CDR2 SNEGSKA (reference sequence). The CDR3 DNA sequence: TGCAGTGCTAGATACGGAAACACCATATATTTT. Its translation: CSARYGNTIYF.

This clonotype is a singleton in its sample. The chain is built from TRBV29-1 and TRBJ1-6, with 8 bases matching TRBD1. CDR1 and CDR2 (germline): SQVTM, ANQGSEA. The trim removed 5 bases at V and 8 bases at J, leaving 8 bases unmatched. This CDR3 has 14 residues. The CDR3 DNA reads TGCAGCGTTCAACAGGGGGGAGGGGATTCACCCCTCCACTTT. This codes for CSVQQGGGDSPLHF.

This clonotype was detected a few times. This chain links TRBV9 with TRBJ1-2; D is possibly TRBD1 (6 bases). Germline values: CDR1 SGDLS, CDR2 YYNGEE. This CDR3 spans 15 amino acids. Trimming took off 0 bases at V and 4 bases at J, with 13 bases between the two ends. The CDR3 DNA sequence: TGTGCCAGCAGCGTAGACGGACAGAGTTTCTATGGCTACACCTTC. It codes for CASSVDGQSFYGYTF.

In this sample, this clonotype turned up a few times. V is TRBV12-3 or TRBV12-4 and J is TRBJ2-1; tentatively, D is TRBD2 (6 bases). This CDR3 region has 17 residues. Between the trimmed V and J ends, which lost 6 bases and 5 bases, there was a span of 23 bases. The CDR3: CASSTLGAGGANNEQFF. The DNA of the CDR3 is TGTGCCAGCAGCACCCTCGGGGCGGGCGGGGCCAACAATGAGCAGTTCTTC.